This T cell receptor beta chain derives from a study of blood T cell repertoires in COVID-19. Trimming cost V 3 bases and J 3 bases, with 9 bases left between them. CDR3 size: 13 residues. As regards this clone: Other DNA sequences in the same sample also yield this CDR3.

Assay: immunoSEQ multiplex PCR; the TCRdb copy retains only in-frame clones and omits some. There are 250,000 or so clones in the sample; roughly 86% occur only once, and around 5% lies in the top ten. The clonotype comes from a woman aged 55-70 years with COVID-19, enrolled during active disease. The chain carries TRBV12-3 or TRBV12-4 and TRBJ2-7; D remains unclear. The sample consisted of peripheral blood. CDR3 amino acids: CASSFGGSYEQYF. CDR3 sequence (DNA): TGTGCCAGCAGTTTCGGCGGAAGCTACGAGCAGTACTTC.